The 22 T cell receptor beta chains below all came from one sample that was sequenced in a study of cytomegalovirus exposure and HLA in healthy donors. Here immunoSEQ multiplex PCR was the method, and the copy in TCRdb shows in-frame clones only, minus some. Among around 160,000 clones listed, around 90% were seen once. The source material was PBMCs. The receptors were sampled from a man between 18 and 35 years old in good health and CMV-seronegative.

This sequence joins TRBV18 and TRBJ1-2, with 7 positions matching TRBD1. This CDR3 comprises 14 residues. The germline gives CDR1 KGHSH, CDR2 LQKENI. The V segment lost 2 bases and the J segment 8 bases; nucleotides outside the gene matches: 8. The CDR3 DNA follows: TGTGCCAGCTCACCAGACAGGGCCGATCGAGGCTACACCTTC. This codes for CASSPDRADRGYTF.

The chain couples TRBV18 to TRBJ2-1; tentatively, D is TRBD2 (6 bases). The CDR3 has 14 residues. Germline V gives CDR1 KGHSH, CDR2 LQKENI. Trimming took off 8 bases at V and 6 bases at J, with 17 bases between the two ends. CDR3 protein: CASHGGPGGNEQFF. The CDR3 DNA is TGTGCCAGCCACGGGGGTCCAGGAGGCAATGAGCAGTTCTTC.

This clone was observed once. The rearrangement uses TRBV25-1 and TRBJ1-2; TRBD1 aligns across 11 bases. The germline V gene has CDR1 MGHDK and CDR2 SYGVNS. The CDR3 runs 15 residues. Unmatched junction bases numbered 5, after V lost 3 bases and J lost 5 bases. The CDR3 DNA reads as TGTGCCAGCAGTGACCCGGGACAGGGGGGTTATGGCTACACCTTC. Translated, it gives CASSDPGQGGYGYTF.

The chain couples TRBV2 to TRBJ1-1; no definite D call. Trimming took off 5 bases at V and 7 bases at J, with 11 bases between the two ends. The CDR3 runs 12 residues. Germline CDR1 and CDR2: SNHLY and FYNNEI. The CDR3 is CASSPPIGEAFF. The CDR3 nucleotides are TGTGCCAGCAGTCCCCCTATTGGTGAAGCTTTCTTT.

This CDR3 is CASSQDQGSAGNTIYF. The CDR3 nucleotides read TGCGCCAGCAGCCAAGATCAGGGGAGTGCAGGAAACACCATATATTTT. V gene TRBV4-3 combines with J gene TRBJ1-3; tentatively, D is TRBD1 (6 bases). The CDR3 is made up of 16 amino acids. V lost 0 bases, J lost 4 bases, and 13 bases lay in between. Germline V CDR1 and CDR2: LGHNA, YSLEER.

The genes are TRBV6-5 and TRBJ2-3; 16 bases are a match to TRBD2. In germline, CDR1 is MNHEY, CDR2 SVGAGI. With 6 bases clipped from V and 4 bases from J, the junction kept 1 base outside the gene matches. This CDR3 has 15 amino acids. The CDR3 spells CASRGLAGGPDTQYF. The CDR3 region has the DNA TGTGCCAGCAGGGGACTAGCGGGGGGGCCAGATACGCAGTATTTT.

The chain links TRBV13 to TRBJ1-2; D might be TRBD1 (5 bases). The CDR3 runs 13 residues. CDR1 is PRHDT and CDR2 is FYEKMQ in the germline V gene (reference sequence). Trimming removed 3 bases at V and 3 bases at J, with 8 bases between. DNA of the CDR3: TGTGCCAGCAGCTTCACAGGCGACTATGGCTACACCTTC. The encoded protein is CASSFTGDYGYTF.

The chain links TRBV5-1 to TRBJ1-4, with no clear D. The CDR3 loop spans 13 amino acids. In germline, CDR1 is SGHRS, CDR2 YFSETQ. V was pared by 2 bases and J by 12 bases, with 14 bases between. The DNA for the CDR3 is TGCGCCAGCAGCTTCTACCGTGAGGGCGAACTGTTTTTT. Protein sequence: CASSFYREGELFF.

The chain uses TRBV11-2 and TRBJ2-7, with 7 bases matching TRBD2. The CDR3 sequence is 13 residues long. The junction had 12 bases not matched to a gene; V was cut back by 9 bases and J by 7 bases. Germline-derived CDR1 and CDR2 are SGHAT and FQNNGV. CDR3 loop: CARGGKSAKEQYV. The CDR3 DNA is TGTGCCAGGGGAGGGAAGAGCGCGAAAGAGCAGTACGTC.

The chain links TRBV19 to TRBJ1-1, with D possibly matching TRBD1 (5 bases). With 5 bases removed from V and 7 bases from J, the gap between germline ends came to 11 bases. The CDR3 runs 12 residues. Germline loops: CDR1 LNHDA, CDR2 SQIVND (reference sequence). The CDR3 DNA sequence: TGTGCCAGTAGTCAGGGTCTCAGTGAAGCTTTCTTT. This encodes CASSQGLSEAFF.

J is TRBJ2-7 and V is TRBV4-1, with 9 nucleotides matching TRBD2. This CDR3 spans 17 amino acids. Germline-derived CDR1 and CDR2 are MGHRA and YSYEKL. V dropped 3 bases and J dropped 1; count of bases not matched to a gene: 10. In nucleotides, the CDR3 is TGCGCCAGCAGCCAGCCCCCTCCGCTAGCGGGGTCCTACGAGCAGTACTTC. It is translated as CASSQPPPLAGSYEQYF.

The chain uses TRBV2 and TRBJ2-6; 11 nucleotides align to TRBD1. With 11 bases clipped from V and 4 bases from J, the junction kept 7 bases outside the gene matches. Germline V gene data show CDR1 as SNHLY and CDR2 as FYNNEI. The CDR3 sequence is 15 residues long. CDR3 sequence: CASGQGAGGANVLTF. In DNA, the CDR3 is TGTGCCTCAGGACAGGGGGCGGGAGGGGCCAACGTCCTGACTTTC.

J is TRBJ1-4 and V is TRBV25-1; 10 bases match TRBD1. The CDR3 has 15 residues. Per germline, CDR1 MGHDK and CDR2 SYGVNS. The ends lost 3 bases at V and 9 bases at J; junction bases unmatched: 7. CDR3 loop: CASSEGTGVYQKLFF. CDR3 DNA sequence: TGTGCCAGCAGTGAGGGGACAGGGGTTTATCAAAAACTGTTTTTT.

This rearrangement joins TRBV4-1 to TRBJ2-1, with TRBD1 matching 10 bases. J was trimmed by 8 bases and V by 4 bases; bases with no gene match: 5. The CDR3 has 14 amino acids. Germline CDR1 MGHRA, CDR2 YSYEKL. The CDR3 loop is CASSRGQGRDEQFF. The CDR3, as DNA: TGCGCCAGCAGCCGGGGACAGGGGAGGGATGAGCAGTTCTTC.

The V gene is TRBV2, the J gene TRBJ2-1, with D tentatively TRBD2 (5 bases). CDR3 length equals 15 residues. Germline V gene sequence: CDR1 SNHLY, CDR2 FYNNEI. The V end lost 5 bases, the J end lost 7 bases, and 18 bases lay between the germline ends. CDR3 protein: CASSRGGRTLNEQFF. In DNA, the CDR3 is TGTGCCAGCAGTCGTGGAGGTAGAACTTTAAATGAGCAGTTCTTC.

This chain joins TRBV4-1 and TRBJ2-7; 13 nucleotides line up with TRBD2. The V gene's germline CDR1 is MGHRA and CDR2 YSYEKL. After removal of 1 base from V and 0 bases from J, the junction contained 6 bases not matched to a gene. This CDR3 spans 18 amino acids. The CDR3 protein is CASSQGTSGSHSSYEQYF. The CDR3 coding sequence is TGCGCCAGCAGCCAAGGGACTAGCGGGAGCCATAGCTCCTACGAGCAGTACTTC.

The genes are TRBV11-2 and TRBJ2-3; perhaps TRBD2 as D (6 bases). Trimming left V 9 bases short and J 2 bases short, with 21 bases between. The length of the CDR3 is 16 residues. Germline V gene sequence: CDR1 SGHAT, CDR2 FQNNGV. The CDR3 here is CASIRDFVSYTDTQYF. The CDR3, as DNA: TGTGCCAGTATCCGGGACTTCGTATCGTACACAGATACGCAGTATTTT.

The CDR3 is CASSLLAGGSTDTQYF. Written as DNA, the CDR3 is TGTGCCAGCAGCCTATTAGCGGGGGGAAGCACAGATACGCAGTATTTT. The chain is built from TRBV5-4 and TRBJ2-3; 10 nucleotides align to TRBD2. Trimming removed 4 bases from V and 0 bases from J; junction bases left unmatched: 5. The CDR3 spans 16 residues. The germline CDR1 and CDR2 sequences are SGHNT and YYREEE (reference sequence).

This chain connects TRBV27 to TRBJ2-1; TRBD2 matches 12 bases. CDR1 is MNHEY, CDR2 SMNVEV, per germline (reference sequence). CDR3 length: 16 residues. Trimming at V came to 1 base and at J to 7 bases, leaving 5 bases not matched to a gene. The CDR3 sequence: CASSLLTSGRENEQFF. The CDR3, as DNA: TGTGCCAGCAGTTTATTGACTAGCGGGAGAGAGAATGAGCAGTTCTTC.

This clone has a handful of counts. The chain combines TRBV11-2 with TRBJ2-7; the match to TRBD2 covers 7 bases. CDR3 size: 14 residues. Germline lookup yields CDR1 SGHAT and CDR2 FQNNGV. With 5 bases clipped from V and 0 bases from J, the junction kept 4 bases outside the gene matches. CDR3 region: CASSTSVSSYEQYF. The CDR3 bases are TGTGCCAGCAGCACTAGCGTGAGCTCCTACGAGCAGTACTTC.

V gene TRBV29-1 combines with J gene TRBJ2-5; TRBD2 matches 12 bases. Germline values: CDR1 SQVTM, CDR2 ANQGSEA. J lost 5 bases, V lost 3 bases, and 7 bases had no gene match. The CDR3 runs 15 residues. The CDR3 DNA reads as TGCAGCGTTGAGACGACTAGCGGGAGCAGGGAGACCCAGTACTTC. As protein: CSVETTSGSRETQYF.

The rearrangement uses TRBV27 and TRBJ1-2; 7 nucleotides match TRBD1. The CDR3 extends over 13 amino acids. V shed 8 bases, J shed 7 bases, and the junction held 10 bases outside the gene matches. The V gene's germline CDR1 is MNHEY and CDR2 SMNVEV (reference sequence). CDR3 residues: CASGMTGKGGYTF. The CDR3 DNA follows: TGTGCCAGCGGAATGACAGGGAAAGGTGGCTACACCTTC.